Below, 5 T cell receptor beta chains from the same sample are listed, as sequenced in a study of cytomegalovirus exposure and HLA in healthy donors. The PCR employed 60 Vbeta primers together with 13 Jbeta primers. Repertoires were generated with immunoSEQ multiplex PCR, while TCRdb's copy carries only in-frame clones and drops some. Among about 160,000 clones listed, under 90% were seen once. Sequenced sample: PBMCs. The receptors stem from a man younger than 30 in good health and CMV-seronegative.

V and J are TRBV5-6 and TRBJ2-5; TRBD2 aligns across 11 bases. Germline V gene data show CDR1 as SGHDT and CDR2 as YYEEEE. With 1 base clipped from V and 5 bases from J, the junction kept 10 bases outside the gene matches. The CDR3 runs to 17 residues. CDR3 protein: CASSLPASGGPRETQYF. The DNA of the CDR3 is TGTGCCAGCAGCTTGCCGGCTAGCGGGGGGCCGAGGGAGACCCAGTACTTC.

The sample holds a few counts of this clone. The rearrangement joins TRBV18 to TRBJ1-3; D is ambiguous. The CDR3 loop spans 15 amino acids. V lost 6 bases to trimming and J lost 4 bases, with 16 bases between them. Germline CDR1 is KGHSH and CDR2 is LQKENI. The CDR3: CASSPTTTEGNTIYF. CDR3 bases: TGTGCCAGCTCTCCTACCACTACGGAAGGAAACACCATATATTTT. Combining the CDR3 with reference TRBV18 and TRBJ1-3 gives the whole variable domain NAGVMQNPRHLVRRRGQEARLRCSPMKGHSHVYWYRQLPEEGLKFMVYLQKENIIDESGMPKERFSAEFPKEGPSILRIQQVVRGDSAAYFCASSPTTTEGNTIYFGEGSWLTVV.

The V and J genes are TRBV6-4 and TRBJ2-3, with 7 bases fitting TRBD1. The CDR3 is 15 amino acids. Germline CDR1 reads MRHNA; CDR2 reads SNTAGT. V gave up 5 bases and J gave up 0 bases; unmatched junction bases: 5. This chain's CDR3 is CASSTGTASTDTQYF. The CDR3 DNA sequence: TGTGCCAGCAGTACCGGGACAGCTAGCACAGATACGCAGTATTTT.

The chain links TRBV14 to TRBJ2-4; 7 positions agree with TRBD2. CDR1 and CDR2 (germline): SGHDN, FVKESK. With 3 bases clipped from V and 1 base from J, the junction kept 0 bases outside the gene matches. The CDR3 totals 14 residues. The CDR3 DNA is TGTGCCAGCAGCCACGGGGGGGCCAAAAACATTCAGTACTTC. Residues: CASSHGGAKNIQYF. Variable domain in full (rest from reference TRBV14 and TRBJ2-4): EAGVTQFPSHSVIEKGQTVTLRCDPISGHDNLYWYRRVMGKEIKFLLHFVKESKQDESGMPNNRFLAERTGGTYSTLKVQPAELEDSGVYFCASSHGGAKNIQYFGAGTRLSVL.

CDR3: CASKSEGAGEAFF. CDR3 bases: TGTGCCAGCAAATCCGAGGGGGCGGGAGAAGCTTTCTTT. This chain uses TRBV2 with TRBJ1-1; 7 nucleotides match TRBD1. Trimming at V came to 7 bases and at J to 8 bases, leaving 10 bases not matched to a gene. The germline CDR1 and CDR2 sequences are SNHLY and FYNNEI. This CDR3 is 13 amino acids long.